This TCR beta chain was profiled in a study of identical twins. V shed 2 bases and J shed 5 bases, with 0 bases lying between them. The CDR3 consists of 11 residues. Germline CDR1 and CDR2: ENHRY and SYGVKD. cDNA molecules carried unique molecular identifiers, and template switching added a universal primer site. In TCRdb, the 5' RACE reads were re-called with MiXCR into one record per CDR3 protein. The sample lists under 800,000 distinct CDR3 sequences, 21% occurring once. These data were also reused for a study on T cells expressing NK-cell markers. That paper notes: Serological testing identified seven of the eight sequenced donors as HCMV-seropositive and one as seronegative. In a group of several donors, dominant NKG2C+ clonotypes represented about 1.0-7.0% of CD8+ T cells. Topping the CD3+CD56-NKG2C+ fraction as well were these clonotypes, in a handful of donors.

This TCR came from a woman aged 18-30 years in good health. The V call is TRBV10-3, the J call TRBJ2-2; D not certain. Sequencing input: PBMCs. CDR3 residues: CAISETGELFF. The CDR3 region has the DNA TGTGCCATCAGTGAGACCGGGGAGCTGTTTTTT.